These T cell receptor beta chains were read from a single sample in a study of blood T cell repertoires in COVID-19. TCRdb's table, derived via immunoSEQ multiplex PCR, lists solely in-frame clones and lacks some. The profile shows roughly 140,000 clones, over 75% of them singletons. Sequencing input: peripheral blood. The source is a woman aged 45 to 65 with acute or convalescent COVID-19. The CDR3 runs from the conserved cysteine through the conserved F or W. D genes are given only for firm matches. Expanded clones are given a class, and other clones once, few, many or no size at all.

J gene | clone size | D gene | CDR3 length | V gene | CDR3 protein | CDR3 DNA
TRBJ1-1 | . | . | 14 | TRBV2 | CASSVEGQGTEAFF | TGTGCCAGCAGTGTGGAGGGGCAGGGCACTGAAGCTTTCTTT
TRBJ2-1 | . | TRBD1 | 16 | TRBV13 | CASSGNRDRAYNEQFF | TGTGCCAGCAGCGGAAACCGGGACAGGGCCTACAATGAGCAGTTCTTC
TRBJ1-1 | . | TRBD1 | 15 | TRBV30 | CAWSTIRTGDTEAFF | TGTGCCTGGAGTACGATAAGGACAGGGGACACTGAAGCTTTCTTT
TRBJ2-7 | . | TRBD1 | 12 | TRBV2 | CASSEAGQAPNF | TGTGCCAGCAGTGAAGCCGGACAGGCGCCCAACTTC
TRBJ1-1 | few | TRBD1 | 15 | TRBV5-4 | CASSWLTGMNTEAFF | TGTGCCAGCAGCTGGTTGACAGGGATGAACACTGAAGCTTTCTTT
TRBJ1-2 | . | TRBD1 | 19 | TRBV27 | CASSLFSRTGDGLVYGYTF | TGTGCCAGCAGTTTATTCTCCCGGACAGGGGACGGTCTTGTCTATGGCTACACCTTC
TRBJ2-2 | . | . | 15 | TRBV10-3 | CAISSDFTPTGELFF | TGTGCCATCAGCTCCGACTTCACACCCACCGGGGAGCTGTTTTTT
TRBJ2-3 | . | . | 15 | TRBV5-4 | CASSLWRAGTDTQYF | TGTGCCAGCAGCTTGTGGCGGGCGGGCACAGATACGCAGTATTTT
TRBJ1-2 | . | . | 14 | TRBV7-3 | CASSLGRSSDGYTF | TGTGCCAGCAGCTTAGGCAGATCGAGCGATGGCTACACCTTC
TRBJ2-1 | once | . | 15 | TRBV14 | CASSQGTTVFNEQFF | TGTGCCAGCAGCCAAGGGACTACCGTCTTCAATGAGCAGTTCTTC
TRBJ1-1 | . | TRBD1 | 15 | TRBV7-9 | CASSPRQGLGTEAFF | TGTGCCAGCAGCCCCCGACAGGGGTTGGGCACTGAAGCTTTCTTT
TRBJ2-7 | . | TRBD1 | 13 | TRBV6-5 | CASRPGQGYEQYF | TGTGCCAGCAGACCGGGACAGGGGTACGAGCAGTACTTC
TRBJ2-7 | . | TRBD2 | 17 | TRBV4-1 | CASSQGMVASGRYEQYF | TGCGCCAGCAGCCAAGGGATGGTTGCTAGCGGGAGATACGAGCAGTACTTC
TRBJ2-3 | . | . | 15 | TRBV5-8 | CASSLGVAATDTQYF | TGTGCCAGCAGCTTGGGTGTAGCGGCCACAGATACGCAGTATTTT
TRBJ1-2 | . | TRBD1 | 15 | TRBV5-1 | CASSLGQGANYGYTF | TGCGCCAGCAGCTTAGGACAGGGAGCTAACTATGGCTACACCTTC
TRBJ1-1 | . | . | 14 | TRBV5-4 | CASSLHPGGEEAFF | TGTGCCAGCAGCCTTCACCCAGGAGGGGAGGAAGCTTTCTTT
TRBJ1-1 | . | TRBD1 | 15 | TRBV27 | CASSYQGGLNTEAFF | TGTGCCAGCAGTTACCAAGGGGGCTTGAACACTGAAGCTTTCTTT
TRBJ1-1 | . | TRBD1 | 14 | TRBV18 | CASTATGMNTEAFF | TGTGCCAGCACCGCGACAGGGATGAACACTGAAGCTTTCTTT
TRBJ1-1 | . | . | 12 | TRBV5-4 | CASSLDSAEAFF | TGTGCCAGCAGCTTGGATTCCGCTGAAGCTTTCTTT
TRBJ2-7 | . | . | 12 | TRBV29-1 | CSVMDFSYEQYF | TGCAGCGTTATGGACTTCTCCTACGAGCAGTACTTC
TRBJ2-1 | . | . | 15 | TRBV21-1 | CASSTGQVAHNEQFF | TGTGCCAGCAGCACGGGACAGGTAGCCCACAATGAGCAGTTCTTC
TRBJ2-7 | . | TRBD2 | 15 | TRBV6-1 | CASSEGLAVSYEQYF | TGTGCCAGCAGTGAGGGACTAGCGGTCTCCTACGAGCAGTACTTC
TRBJ2-7 | . | . | 16 | TRBV9 | CASTKPLASRNYEQYF | TGTGCCAGCACCAAACCCCTCGCGTCGCGCAACTACGAGCAGTACTTC
TRBJ2-3 | . | . | 17 | TRBV9 | CASEEPIVKRSTDTQYF | TGTGCCAGCGAAGAGCCTATAGTCAAACGGTCGACAGATACGCAGTATTTT
TRBJ1-5 | . | TRBD1 | 15 | TRBV15 | CATSIDRGSRQPQHF | TGTGCCACCAGCATTGACAGGGGGAGTCGTCAGCCCCAGCATTTT
TRBJ2-5 | . | TRBD2 | 14 | TRBV6-5 | CASSYGTSEETQYF | TGTGCCAGCAGTTATGGTACTAGCGAAGAGACCCAGTACTTC
TRBJ2-7 | once | . | 15 | TRBV27 | CASSLSGQEPTREYF | TGTGCCAGCAGTTTATCAGGCCAGGAACCTACGAGGGAGTACTTC
TRBJ2-7 | . | . | 12 | TRBV5-6 | CASSLNSYEQYF | TGTGCCAGCAGCTTGAACAGCTACGAGCAGTACTTC
TRBJ1-1 | . | TRBD1 | 14 | TRBV5-1 | CASSDRDRNTEAFF | TGCGCCAGCAGCGACCGGGACAGGAACACTGAAGCTTTCTTT
TRBJ2-7 | . | . | 13 | TRBV7-9 | CASSHARSYEQYF | TGTGCCAGCAGCCACGCACGGTCCTACGAGCAGTACTTC
TRBJ1-6 | . | TRBD1 | 15 | TRBV18 | CASSLGQGADSPLHF | TGTGCCAGCTCGCTAGGACAGGGTGCTGATTCACCCCTCCACTTT
TRBJ1-2 | . | TRBD1 | 13 | TRBV5-1 | CASSLGQGRGYTF | TGCGCCAGCAGCTTGGGACAGGGGCGTGGCTACACCTTC
TRBJ2-2 | once | TRBD1 | 13 | TRBV6-5 | CASSPRTGKELFF | TGTGCCAGCAGTCCGCGGACAGGGAAGGAGCTGTTTTTT
TRBJ1-2 | . | TRBD1 | 13 | TRBV7-2 | CASSFDRDYGYTF | TGTGCCAGCAGCTTCGACAGGGACTATGGCTACACCTTC
TRBJ2-2 | . | TRBD1 | 15 | TRBV6-2/TRBV6-3 | CASSWGQPGTGELFF | TGTGCCAGCAGTTGGGGACAGCCGGGCACCGGGGAGCTGTTTTTT
TRBJ2-1 | . | . | 16 | TRBV15 | CATSLEATHPYNEQFF | TGTGCCACCAGCTTAGAAGCGACCCACCCCTACAATGAGCAGTTCTTC
TRBJ2-7 | once | . | 15 | TRBV4-1 | CASSPRRTFEYEQYF | TGCGCCAGCAGCCCCCGCAGAACCTTCGAATACGAGCAGTACTTC
TRBJ1-3 | . | TRBD1 | 16 | TRBV2 | CASSGPRQGPGNTIYF | TGTGCCAGCAGTGGGCCCAGACAGGGGCCTGGAAACACCATATATTTT
TRBJ1-4 | . | . | 13 | TRBV18 | CASSPSRNEKLFF | TGTGCCAGCTCACCATCGCGCAATGAAAAACTGTTTTTT
TRBJ1-4 | . | . | 16 | TRBV29-1 | CSVEDFSAGSNEKLFF | TGCAGCGTTGAAGACTTTTCTGCAGGGTCTAATGAAAAACTGTTTTTT